The 26 T cell receptor beta chains presented below share a single source sample, sequenced in a study of T cell responses to AZD1222 COVID-19 vaccine (dated by TCRdb to the early 2020s). The protocol used for the library was the immunoSEQ multiplex PCR assay. TCRdb obtained this table from immuneACCESS and retained in-frame rearrangements with V and J assigned. These tables miss some clones; where compared with another copy, unresolved V genes account for less than half of the shortfall, and the remainder is unexplained. This sample holds roughly 100,000 clones; approximately 84% were observed only once. The ten largest clones take up 11% to 15% of the sample. The intended sense of this specimen's time point label: about 28 days (+/-7) after the second vaccine dose. This material consisted of peripheral blood, taken 28 days after the second AZD1222 dose. The source is an adult who received the AZD1222 COVID-19 vaccine.

The chain recombines TRBV19 with TRBJ2-6; D uncertain. This CDR3 is built from 18 residues. V shed 2 bases and J shed 2 bases, with 16 bases lying between them. Germline CDR1 and CDR2: LNHDA and SQIVND (reference sequence). The CDR3 DNA follows: TGTGCCAGTAGTATAAGTAGATTGTCTAGACCTGGGGCCAACGTCCTGACTTTC. It encodes CASSISRLSRPGANVLTF.

The chain uses TRBV7-9 and TRBJ1-1, with D uncertain. The V gene's germline CDR1 is SEHNR and CDR2 FQNEAQ (reference sequence). CDR3 length: 16 residues. Trimming shortened V by 7 bases and J by 10 bases, and 28 bases separated the two germline ends. The CDR3 bases are TGTGCCAGCACCCCTGGACGCCACCCCTTTAGCGGCGGAGCTTTCTTT. Protein: CASTPGRHPFSGGAFF.

This clone was seen only a few times. This sequence joins TRBV10-3 and TRBJ2-2; 7 bases fit TRBD2. The CDR3 has 16 residues. V gave up 5 bases and J gave up 0 bases; unmatched junction bases: 6. Germline CDR1 is ENHRY and CDR2 is SYGVKD. The CDR3 reads CAISPRLAANTGELFF. The CDR3 DNA reads TGTGCCATCAGTCCCCGCCTAGCGGCGAACACCGGGGAGCTGTTTTTT.

The J gene is TRBJ1-2, the V gene TRBV29-1; TRBD1 might be the D (5 bases). V lost 3 bases and J lost 7, with 15 bases in between. CDR1 is SQVTM, CDR2 ANQGSEA, per germline. This CDR3 has 13 amino acids. The CDR3 here is CSVEHRPPSGYTF. For the CDR3, the DNA is TGCAGCGTTGAGCACAGGCCCCCCAGTGGCTACACCTTC.

The chain is built from TRBV5-1 and TRBJ2-7, with 7 bases fitting TRBD1. Germline values: CDR1 SGHRS, CDR2 YFSETQ. Trimming removed 5 bases from V and 0 bases from J; junction bases left unmatched: 5. The length of the CDR3 is 14 residues. CDR3 DNA sequence: TGCGCCAGCAGGAGGGGGCCCAGCTCCTACGAGCAGTACTTC. As protein: CASRRGPSSYEQYF.

The chain joins TRBV5-1 to TRBJ1-2; D is perhaps TRBD1 (5 bases). The CDR3 contains 16 residues. Deletions cut 5 bases from V and 5 bases from J, with 22 bases between. The germline CDR1 and CDR2 sequences are SGHRS and YFSETQ. Here the CDR3 DNA reads TGCGCCAGCAGTTTGATAACGGGGCCCCCTTCTTATGGCTACACCTTC. It codes for CASSLITGPPSYGYTF.

This chain connects TRBV2 to TRBJ1-5; D may be TRBD1 (5 bases). V was cut by 2 bases and J by 1 base, with 9 bases left in between. In germline, CDR1 is SNHLY, CDR2 FYNNEI. The CDR3 is made up of 15 amino acids. In DNA form, the CDR3 reads TGTGCCAGCAGTGAAACCCGACAGAGCAATCAGCCCCAGCATTTT. Translating it yields CASSETRQSNQPQHF.

The V gene is TRBV9, the J gene TRBJ2-7, with D possibly being TRBD1 (6 bases). Germline CDR1 and CDR2: SGDLS and YYNGEE. The CDR3 is 14 amino acids. V shed 4 bases and J shed 2 bases, with 13 bases lying between them. The CDR3 sequence: CASSSSTGTYEQYF. CDR3 coding DNA: TGTGCCAGCAGCTCATCGACAGGAACCTACGAGCAGTACTTC. The full variable domain, with the rest looked up from reference TRBV9 and TRBJ2-7, is DSGVTQTPKHLITATGQRVTLRCSPRSGDLSVYWYQQSLDQGLQFLIQYYNGEERAKGNILERFSAQQFPDLHSELNLSSLELGDSALYFCASSSSTGTYEQYFGPGTRLTVT.

The rearrangement uses TRBV11-1 and TRBJ2-1; 8 bases line up with TRBD2. The V segment lost 5 bases and the J segment 3 bases; nucleotides outside the gene matches: 9. The CDR3 loop spans 16 amino acids. The germline V gene has CDR1 SGHAT and CDR2 FQDESV (reference sequence). Here the CDR3 DNA reads TGTGCCAGCAGCCCCCTTTTGAGCGGGGGCTACAATGAGCAGTTCTTC. Protein: CASSPLLSGGYNEQFF.

The chain uses TRBV11-2 and TRBJ2-3; 7 nucleotides align to TRBD2. J lost 1 base, V lost 1 base, and 5 bases had no gene match. This CDR3 region has 16 residues. Germline V gene lookup returns CDR1 SGHAT and CDR2 FQNNGV. The chain's CDR3 is CASSLGVAGRTDTQYF. CDR3 DNA: TGTGCCAGCAGCTTAGGGGTAGCGGGCCGCACAGATACGCAGTATTTT.

V and J are TRBV10-2 and TRBJ1-5; maybe TRBD1 (5 bases). Trimming left V 4 bases short and J 5 bases short, with 21 bases between. Germline V gene lookup returns CDR1 WSHSY and CDR2 SAAADI. The CDR3 has 17 residues. CDR3 sequence: CASSGPPKGHVDQPQHF. The CDR3 region has the DNA TGCGCCAGCAGTGGTCCCCCTAAGGGGCACGTCGATCAGCCCCAGCATTTT.

The CDR3 DNA sequence: TGTGCCAGCAGTAAGGGGACTAGCGGGGTCGATGAGCAGTTCTTC. The encoded protein is CASSKGTSGVDEQFF. The chain employs TRBV2 and TRBJ2-1; 13 bases are shared with TRBD2. The J segment lost 8 bases and the V segment lost 5 bases, leaving 6 bases of the junction unmatched. This CDR3 spans 15 amino acids. Germline CDR1 and CDR2: SNHLY and FYNNEI.

The chain is built from TRBV5-1 and TRBJ2-2; D call uncertain. Germline loops: CDR1 SGHRS, CDR2 YFSETQ. The CDR3 has 17 residues. Trimming cost V 2 bases and J 1 base, with 15 bases left between them. CDR3 residues: CASSLASDGWNTGELFF. CDR3 nucleotide sequence: TGCGCCAGCAGCTTAGCCTCGGACGGATGGAACACCGGGGAGCTGTTTTTT.

This chain joins TRBV24-1 and TRBJ1-1; 8 bases align to TRBD1. Germline CDR1 and CDR2: KGHDR and SFDVKD. Germline trimming cut 7 bases from V and 4 bases from J; bases unmatched to any gene: 4. The CDR3 loop spans 13 amino acids. CDR3: CATRGQGGTEAFF. In DNA, the CDR3 is TGTGCCACCAGAGGACAGGGCGGCACTGAAGCTTTCTTT.

This chain links TRBV10-3 with TRBJ1-1; weak D call: TRBD1 (6 bases). Germline-derived CDR1 and CDR2 are ENHRY and SYGVKD. The CDR3 covers 13 residues. V gave up 5 bases and J gave up 3 bases, with 10 bases separating them. The CDR3 DNA is TGTGCCATCAGTTCAGGGGAGGACACTGAAGCTTTCTTT. It codes for CAISSGEDTEAFF.

The chain joins TRBV7-8 to TRBJ1-1, with D perhaps matching TRBD1 (6 bases). This CDR3 comprises 14 residues. CDR1 SGHVS and CDR2 FQNEAQ come from the germline V gene. V was pared by 5 bases and J by 4 bases, with 14 bases between. DNA for the CDR3: TGTGCCAGCAGCCCCACAGGGTTTGGCACTGAAGCTTTCTTT. Amino acids: CASSPTGFGTEAFF.

This chain joins TRBV30 and TRBJ1-1, with D unclear. CDR3 length: 11 residues. CDR1 and CDR2 (germline): GTSNPN, SVGIG (reference sequence). Trimming cost V 8 bases and J 4 bases, with 11 bases left between them. The CDR3 DNA sequence: TGTGCCGGAAGAGGGCTCACTGAAGCTTTCTTT. This codes for CAGRGLTEAFF.

This rearrangement joins TRBV5-1 to TRBJ2-2; D perhaps matches TRBD1 (6 bases). V was cut by 6 bases and J by 5 bases, with 14 bases left in between. This CDR3 comprises 14 residues. Germline CDR1 reads SGHRS; CDR2 reads YFSETQ. The CDR3 loop reads CASKEDRLTGELFF. Written as DNA, the CDR3 is TGCGCCAGCAAGGAAGACAGGCTTACCGGGGAGCTGTTTTTT.

Remarks on this clone: The same CDR3 is also encoded by other DNA sequences in this sample. DNA of the CDR3: TGTGCCAGCAGCTTGATTGGAGGGGAGCAGTACTTC. Translating gives CASSLIGGEQYF. The rearrangement uses TRBV5-6 and TRBJ2-7; a weak D match, TRBD2 (6 bases). The CDR3 length is 12 residues. The V gene's germline CDR1 is SGHDT and CDR2 YYEEEE. The V gene lost 1 base and the J gene lost 7 bases, with 9 bases spanning the gap.

The chain combines TRBV11-2 with TRBJ2-1; D possibly matches TRBD1 or TRBD2 (5 bases each). Germline CDR1 SGHAT, CDR2 FQNNGV. This CDR3 comprises 16 residues. V shed 6 bases and J shed 6 bases, with 21 bases lying between them. The CDR3 DNA sequence: TGTGCCAGCAGAAAATTTGGGACCGCCGCGGGCAATGAGCAGTTCTTC. It encodes CASRKFGTAAGNEQFF.

The CDR3: CASSLAGSYGYTF. CDR3 bases: TGTGCCAGCAGCTTAGCAGGGTCCTATGGCTACACCTTC. The chain links TRBV11-2 to TRBJ1-2; D perhaps matches TRBD1 (5 bases). The V end lost 1 base, the J end lost 4 bases, and 7 bases lay between the germline ends. The CDR3 length is 13 residues. CDR1 is SGHAT, CDR2 FQNNGV, per germline.

V and J are TRBV6-5 and TRBJ2-7, with 11 positions matching TRBD1. This CDR3 contains 13 residues. Germline V lookup: CDR1 MNHEY, CDR2 SVGAGI. J lost 5 bases, V lost 5 bases, and 2 bases had no gene match. CDR3 loop: CASSRTGGHEQYF. The CDR3 bases are TGTGCCAGCAGTCGGACAGGGGGCCACGAGCAGTACTTC.

The rearrangement uses TRBV12-3 or TRBV12-4 and TRBJ2-1; 10 nucleotides match TRBD1. CDR3 size: 13 residues. The J segment lost 7 bases and the V segment lost 6 bases, leaving 3 bases of the junction unmatched. For the CDR3, the DNA is TGTGCCAGCAGGGGGACAGGGGTGAATGAGCAGTTCTTC. It encodes CASRGTGVNEQFF.

The chain employs TRBV6-2 or TRBV6-3 and TRBJ1-1; D unclear. Germline values: CDR1 MNHEY, CDR2 SVGEGT. CDR3 size: 12 residues. With 2 bases removed from V and 8 bases from J, the gap between germline ends came to 9 bases. The chain's CDR3 is CASSYQPVEAFF. The DNA for the CDR3 is TGTGCCAGCAGTTACCAGCCCGTAGAAGCTTTCTTT.

The chain combines TRBV30 with TRBJ2-1; 7 bases match TRBD2. This CDR3 has 17 residues. J lost 3 bases, V lost 1 base, and 12 bases had no gene match. Looked up from germline, CDR1 is GTSNPN and CDR2 is SVGIG (reference sequence). The CDR3 is CAWSGTSREGGYNEQFF. The CDR3, as DNA: TGTGCCTGGAGTGGAACCTCTAGGGAGGGAGGCTACAATGAGCAGTTCTTC.

J is TRBJ1-4 and V is TRBV7-2, with D uncertain. V was shortened by 5 bases and J by 4 bases, with 8 bases between the two germline ends. This CDR3 comprises 13 residues. The germline V gene encodes CDR1 SGHTA and CDR2 FQGNSA. In DNA, the CDR3 is TGTGCCAGCAGCCGGGGTCATAATGAAAAACTGTTTTTT. Translated, it gives CASSRGHNEKLFF. Full variable domain (outside the CDR3, taken from reference TRBV7-2 and TRBJ1-4): GAGVSQSPSNKVTEKGKDVELRCDPISGHTALYWYRQSLGQGLEFLIYFQGNSAPDKSGLPSDRFSAERTGGSVSTLTIQRTQQEDSAVYLCASSRGHNEKLFFGSGTQLSVL.